What follows describes a single T cell receptor beta chain. Antigen unknown. This specimen comes from a study of OX40 agonist ivuxolimab in advanced cancers. It was autoimmune disease history or systemic immunosuppression that excluded patients. Study-wide findings and caveats: Low normalized T-cell clonal expansion was additionally recorded for some nonresponders.

TCRdb keeps only in-frame clones here, not all; method: immunoSEQ multiplex PCR. The table includes about 48,000 clones, around 90% detected once. V shed 4 bases and J 3 bases; nucleotides not matched to a gene: 6. The CDR3 has 15 amino acids. Looked up from germline, CDR1 is MGHRA and CDR2 is YSYEKL. Sequencing was performed on CD4+ or CD8+ T cells sorted from blood, taken in a trial of the OX40 agonist ivuxolimab. The receptor was isolated from an adult with an advanced solid tumor such as melanoma, head and neck, liver or kidney cancer. The chain employs TRBV4-1 and TRBJ2-5; 9 positions agree with TRBD1. In DNA form, the CDR3 reads TGCGCCAGCAGCCTTATTCGGGACAGGGAAGAGACCCAGTACTTC. This sequence encodes CASSLIRDREETQYF.